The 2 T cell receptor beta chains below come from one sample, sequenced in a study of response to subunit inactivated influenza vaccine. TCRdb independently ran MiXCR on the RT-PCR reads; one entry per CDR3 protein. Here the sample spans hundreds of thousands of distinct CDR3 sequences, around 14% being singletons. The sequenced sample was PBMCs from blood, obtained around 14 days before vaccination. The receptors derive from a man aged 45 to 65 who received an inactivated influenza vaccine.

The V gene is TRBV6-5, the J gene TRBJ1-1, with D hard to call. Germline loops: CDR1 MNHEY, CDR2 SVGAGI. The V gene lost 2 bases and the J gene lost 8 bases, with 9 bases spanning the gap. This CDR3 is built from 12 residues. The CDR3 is CASSYPIGEAFF. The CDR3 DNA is TGTGCCAGCAGTTACCCTATTGGGGAAGCTTTCTTT.

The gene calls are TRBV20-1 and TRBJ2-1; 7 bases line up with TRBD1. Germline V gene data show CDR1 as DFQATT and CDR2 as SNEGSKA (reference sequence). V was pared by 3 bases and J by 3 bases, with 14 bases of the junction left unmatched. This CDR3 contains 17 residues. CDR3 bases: TGCAGTGCTAGCCCCCCGCTTGGACAGGAAATCTACAATGAGCAGTTCTTC. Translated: CSASPPLGQEIYNEQFF.